The present T cell receptor (beta chain) was sequenced within a study of response to subunit inactivated influenza vaccine. Study-wide points: After each seasonal influenza vaccination, few new T cells are recruited, the authors suggested.

TCRdb re-analysed the RT-PCR reads in MiXCR, keeping a single row per CDR3 protein. This table has under 950,000 distinct CDR3 sequences, 21% appearing once. In this sample, this clonotype turned up a few times. No antigen is known for it. CDR3 length: 15 residues. CDR1 and CDR2 (germline): SGHTA, FQGTGA. Trimming cost V 5 bases and J 4 bases, with 17 bases left between them. Sequencing used PBMCs from blood, obtained roughly 5 days after vaccination. The TCR sequence derives from a man aged 50-59 years who received an inactivated influenza vaccine. The rearrangement links TRBV7-3 to TRBJ1-1, with a tentative D call TRBD1 (5 bases). The CDR3, as DNA: TGTGCCAGCAGCCCACAATACAGGTGGACCACTGAAGCTTTCTTT. Its protein is CASSPQYRWTTEAFF.